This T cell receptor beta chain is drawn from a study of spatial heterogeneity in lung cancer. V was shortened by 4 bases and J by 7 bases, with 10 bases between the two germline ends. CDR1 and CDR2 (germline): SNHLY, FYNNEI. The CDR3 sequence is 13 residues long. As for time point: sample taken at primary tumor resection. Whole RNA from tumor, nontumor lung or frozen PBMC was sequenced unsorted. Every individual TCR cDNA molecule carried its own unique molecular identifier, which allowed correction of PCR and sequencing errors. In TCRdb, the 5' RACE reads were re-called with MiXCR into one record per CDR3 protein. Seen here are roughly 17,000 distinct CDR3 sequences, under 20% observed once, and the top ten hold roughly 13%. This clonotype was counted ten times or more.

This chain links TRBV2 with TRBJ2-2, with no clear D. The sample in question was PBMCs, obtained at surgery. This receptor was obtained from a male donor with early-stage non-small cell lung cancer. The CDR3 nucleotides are TGTGCCAGCAGTGCGGACGGAGACGGGGAGCTGTTTTTT. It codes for CASSADGDGELFF. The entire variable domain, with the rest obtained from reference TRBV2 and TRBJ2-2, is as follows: EPEVTQTPSHQVTQMGQEVILRCVPISNHLYFYWYRQILGQKVEFLVSFYNNEISEKSEIFDDQFSVERPDGSNFTLKIRSTKLEDSAMYFCASSADGDGELFFGEGSRLTVL.